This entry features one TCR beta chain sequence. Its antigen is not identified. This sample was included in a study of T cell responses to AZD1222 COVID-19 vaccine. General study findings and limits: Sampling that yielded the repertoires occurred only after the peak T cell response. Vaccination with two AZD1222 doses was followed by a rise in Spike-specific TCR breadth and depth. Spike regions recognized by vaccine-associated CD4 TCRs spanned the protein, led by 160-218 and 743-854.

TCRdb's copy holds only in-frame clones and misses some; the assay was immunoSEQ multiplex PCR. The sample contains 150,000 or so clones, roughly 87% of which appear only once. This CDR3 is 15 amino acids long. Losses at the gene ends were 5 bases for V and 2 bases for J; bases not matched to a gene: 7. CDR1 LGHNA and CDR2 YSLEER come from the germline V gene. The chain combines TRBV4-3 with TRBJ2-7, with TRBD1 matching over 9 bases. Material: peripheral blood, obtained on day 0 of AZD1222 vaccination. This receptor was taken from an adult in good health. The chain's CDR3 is CASSISWTGAYEQYF. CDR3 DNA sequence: TGCGCCAGCAGCATAAGCTGGACAGGGGCCTACGAGCAGTACTTC.